There are many counts of the clone carrying this T cell receptor delta chain. Its antigen is currently unknown. This sequence is one base from a far larger clone and is likely a read error. The same CDR3 is also encoded by other DNA sequences in this sample. Germline-derived CDR1 and CDR2 are TSESDYY and QEAYKQQN. CDR3 length equals 17 residues. This specimen belongs to a study of γδ T cells in repeated Plasmodium falciparum infection. Study background: Timepoints: baseline, immediately before selected infections, and 21 days after every infection.

Gammadelta T cells were flow-sorted from PBMC into Vgamma9/Vdelta2+ and Vdelta2-negative populations for bulk analysis. Whole-study results and caveats: Vdelta2-negative gammadelta repertoires appeared less diverse and less shared in Malian than Australian children.

TCRdb re-called the multiplex PCR reads with CATT. The sample includes 40,000 to 55,000 delta-chain clones, more than 1.5% of them seen just once. V and J are TRAV38-2/DV8 and TRDJ1; tentative D call: TRDD2 (6 bases). The sample consisted of gamma-delta T cells from blood. The receptor comes from a pool of human donors (malaria-infected and uninfected, not separated). CDR3 in amino acids: CAYGTPTSLGGGDKLIF. CDR3 DNA: TGTGCCTATGGAACTCCTACGAGCCTGGGAGGGGGCGATAAACTCATCTTT.